This T cell receptor (beta chain) appears in the sequencing data of a study of blood T cell repertoires in COVID-19 (dated by TCRdb to the early 2020s). As for the study more broadly: Samples from collaborators originated in the United States, Italy and Spain and spanned both the acute and convalescent phases of COVID-19. The prospective study material was composed of cDNA or gDNA derived from T cells, B-cell-depleted T cells, or PBMCs. Deeply sampled blood TCRbeta repertoires from subjects exposed to, actively infected with, or recovered from COVID-19 were included in the dataset. The repertoires were released in a freely available public database meant as a resource for research on the immune response to SARS-CoV-2. Samples came from the ongoing ImmuneRACE study (first 160 participants) plus 1,254 subjects from 6 global collaborators. The sample metadata nearly always contained a de-identified subject ID, COVID-19 status, age in years and sex. Where available, HLA class I and class II types were taken from metadata supplied by the sample provider and were not determined by assay-based typing.

General conclusions and limits of the study: Clinical and demographic metadata were provided uncurated, with the amount varying by source and participant.

The CDR3 numbers 13 residues from cysteine through phenylalanine. The DNA shown is the 39-base CDR3, in frame from base 1. V is pruned by 7 bases and J by 6 bases, leaving 10 bases of the junction without a gene match. The germline V gene (reference sequence) provides CDR1 SGHNT and CDR2 YYREEE. With regard to this clone: What this receptor recognizes is not known. The record has no base qualities; no much larger clone is one base away.

Collaborating institutions collected whole blood in K2EDTA tubes following their own protocols. For TCRbeta analysis, collaborator samples were shipped as frozen whole blood, as isolated PBMCs, or as DNA extracted from either sample type. The immunoSEQ Assay, a bias-controlled multiplex PCR, was used to amplify TCRbeta CDR3 regions from genomic DNA. On the authors' methods: Nucleated cell counts per sample were estimated from amplification of reference gene primers within the assay. Sequence reads were collapsed and filtered to measure the absolute abundance of every unique TCRbeta CDR3 rearrangement. For each sample, productive Simpson clonality was calculated as the square root of Simpson's diversity index over productive rearrangements. The immuneACCESS repertoire file appears here via TCRdb, limited to in-frame rearrangements. These files lack a portion of the clones; in checked studies, under half of the deficit traces to unresolved V genes, and the cause of the others is not known. D and trimming were read from the DNA, whereas the V and J calls and clone size are those reported in that table. In all, the sample holds approximately 100,000 clones, and over 75% of those were seen once. The ten largest account for 4% to 5.5% of the sample.

This sequence was found in a man in his fifties or sixties with acute or convalescent COVID-19. The receptor chain draws on TRBV5-4 and TRBJ2-7; the central 7 bases match TRBD2. The sequenced material came from peripheral blood. CDR3 loop: CASAQSGRGEQYF. The DNA reads TGTGCCAGCGCTCAATCAGGGAGGGGCGAGCAGTACTTC.